What follows are 2 T cell receptor beta chains derived from one specimen sequenced in a study of cytomegalovirus exposure and HLA in healthy donors. Sequencing was performed with immunoSEQ multiplex PCR; in TCRdb, only in-frame clones are kept and a portion is missing. Here the sample spans some 50,000 clones, over 85% being singletons. The sequencing sample was made of PBMCs. These receptor sequences come from a woman aged 18 to 35 in good health and CMV-seronegative.

This clone was recorded a few times. CDR3 in DNA: TGTGCCAGCAGCTCTATACTTAGCGGGAGGGGGGACAATGAGCAGTTCTTC. The encoded protein is CASSSILSGRGDNEQFF. The chain is built from TRBV5-6 and TRBJ2-1; TRBD2 matches 11 bases. V lost 3 bases to trimming and J lost 5 bases; unmatched junction nucleotides: 10. The germline V gene encodes CDR1 SGHDT and CDR2 YYEEEE. This CDR3 spans 17 amino acids.

The chain has TRBV5-6 and TRBJ2-7; 8 positions agree with TRBD1. Germline loops: CDR1 SGHDT, CDR2 YYEEEE. Losses at the gene ends were 0 bases for V and 2 bases for J; bases not matched to a gene: 1. The CDR3 sequence is 14 residues long. CDR3 in DNA: TGTGCCAGCAGCTTGGGGACAGGGACCTACGAGCAGTACTTC. This sequence encodes CASSLGTGTYEQYF.